This T cell receptor beta chain emerged from a study of blood T cell repertoires in COVID-19. Study at large: In each case, the material was cDNA or gDNA derived from T cells, B-cell-depleted T cells, or PBMCs.

The CDR3 is 16 residues long. The ends lost 6 bases at V and 8 bases at J; junction bases unmatched: 8. Per germline, CDR1 MDHEN and CDR2 SYDVKM. Profiled with immunoSEQ multiplex PCR; TCRdb holds only in-frame clones, not every one. The top ten hold under 6.5% of the sample, which has some 67,000 clones, approximately 90% seen once. The sequenced sample was peripheral blood. This receptor was taken from a woman younger than 35 with acute or convalescent COVID-19. The rearrangement uses TRBV28 and TRBJ2-1; TRBD2 aligns across 15 bases. CDR3 residues: CASSAGLAGGRDEQFF. DNA for the CDR3: TGTGCCAGCAGCGCCGGACTAGCGGGGGGGCGCGATGAGCAGTTCTTC.